This passage covers 2 T cell receptor beta chains from one sample sequenced in a study of CXCR3-negative and CXCR3-positive naive CD8 T cells. Study-wide findings and caveats: More hydrophobic TRB CDR3s were found in CXCR3-positive naive cells than in CXCR3-negative naive cells.

Their recognized antigens are unknown. 5' RACE that incorporated UMI labels was used to prepare the TRB cDNA libraries. TCRdb re-called the 5' RACE reads and shows each CDR3 protein once, DNA omitted. The sample totals 130,000 or so distinct CDR3 sequences. The sequencing sample was made of naive CXCR3+ CD8+ T cells from blood. Indicated subset: CD45RO-CCR7+CD27+CD95- naive CD8+ T cells expressing CXCR3 (TNR3+). The receptor set was obtained from a human donor in good health. Some clones in this sample may be carry-over from other donors' samples.

V usage is TRBV12-3 or TRBV12-4 and J usage is TRBJ2-7; TCRdb picks TRBD2, but there is no DNA to check that call. The CDR3 contains 12 residues. CDR3 in amino acids: CASSFGPSEQYF.

The rearrangement joins TRBV10-3 to TRBJ2-3; the D call from TCRdb, TRBD2, cannot be confirmed without DNA. The CDR3 is 18 residues long. Germline assignment: CDR1 ENHRY and CDR2 SYGVKD. The chain's CDR3 is CAISARLAGFLNTDTQYF.